This record covers a single T cell receptor beta chain. V was cut by 5 bases and J by 9 bases, with 20 bases left in between. In germline, CDR1 is SGHTA, CDR2 FQGTGA. The CDR3 runs to 15 residues. The entry originates in a study of blood T cell repertoires in COVID-19. Sequencing was performed with immunoSEQ multiplex PCR; in TCRdb, only in-frame clones are kept and a portion is missing. The sample contains 130,000 to 150,000 clones, more than 75% of which appear only once. Participants spanned ages roughly 18 to 90 years and resided in about two dozen US areas. Recovered Cohort 3 donors showed two negative PCRs, clearance, or symptom resolution.

This rearrangement joins TRBV7-3 to TRBJ2-1; D call uncertain. Sequencing was done on a sample of PBMCs or T cells enriched from blood (not recorded which). The origin of this receptor is a man aged 60 to 69 who had recovered from COVID-19. The CDR3 DNA reads as TGTGCCAGCAGCCCTACCCAACTTAAACTCGGTGAGCAGTTCTTC. Translating gives CASSPTQLKLGEQFF.